The 14 T cell receptor beta chains presented below share a single source sample, sequenced in a study of CDR3 diversity in severe acne. TCRdb re-derived calls from the PCR reads in MiXCR, one entry per CDR3 protein. The table lists approximately 84,000 distinct CDR3 sequences, 51% of them singletons. The sequencing input was blood. The source of these receptors is a male donor in good health, without acne.

The chain links TRBV7-9 to TRBJ2-2, with D possibly called TRBD1 or TRBD2 (5 bases each). V was cut by 7 bases and J by 5 bases, with 14 bases left in between. The CDR3 spans 14 residues. Germline CDR1 is SEHNR and CDR2 is FQNEAQ (reference sequence). Here the CDR3 reads CASTPGRVTGELFF. Here the CDR3 DNA reads TGTGCCAGCACCCCGGGACGAGTTACCGGGGAGCTGTTTTTT.

This chain links TRBV20-1 with TRBJ2-5; 10 bases align to TRBD2. Germline lookup yields CDR1 DFQATT and CDR2 SNEGSKA (reference sequence). The CDR3 extends over 14 amino acids. The V gene end was trimmed by 5 bases and the J gene end by 2 bases; junction bases not matched to a gene: 5. The DNA of the CDR3 is TGCAGTGCTTCAGAGACTAGCGGGCAAGAGACCCAGTACTTC. It codes for CSASETSGQETQYF.

The gene calls are TRBV29-1 and TRBJ2-7; 7 bases match TRBD2. Germline CDR1 reads SQVTM; CDR2 reads ANQGSEA. The CDR3 loop spans 15 amino acids. Trimming removed 2 bases from V and 0 bases from J; junction bases left unmatched: 7. The CDR3 DNA is TGCAGCGTTGAATTGGCAGCGGGAATCTCCTACGAGCAGTACTTC. Residues: CSVELAAGISYEQYF.

This chain joins TRBV10-3 and TRBJ2-1; 10 bases are a match to TRBD2. The CDR3 is made up of 20 amino acids. V gave up 6 bases and J gave up 6 bases; unmatched junction bases: 23. Germline CDR1 reads ENHRY; CDR2 reads SYGVKD. DNA for the CDR3: TGTGCCATCAGCACATTATCGGACAGGGAACCTAGCGGGAGAAGCAATGAGCAGTTCTTC. Translating it yields CAISTLSDREPSGRSNEQFF.

In its sample, this clonotype was seen many times. J is TRBJ1-5 and V is TRBV9; D is unresolved. Deletions cut 0 bases from V and 4 bases from J, with 14 bases between. Germline loops: CDR1 SGDLS, CDR2 YYNGEE. This CDR3 has 16 residues. The CDR3 reads CASSVVRRDRNQPQHF. As DNA, the CDR3 is TGTGCCAGCAGCGTAGTTCGGAGGGATAGGAATCAGCCCCAGCATTTT.

The gene calls are TRBV5-1 and TRBJ2-7, with D maybe TRBD2 (5 bases). V was trimmed by 1 base and J by 7 bases, leaving 21 bases between them. Germline V gives CDR1 SGHRS, CDR2 YFSETQ. This CDR3 has 16 amino acids. The CDR3 bases are TGCGCCAGCAGCTTGACGGGGAAGCCGAACACCGGGGAGCAGTACTTC. Translating it yields CASSLTGKPNTGEQYF.

Within the sample, this clonotype is medium-sized. This chain links TRBV24-1 with TRBJ1-2, with TRBD1 as a possible D gene (6 bases). The V gene lost 7 bases and the J gene lost 6 bases, with 14 bases spanning the gap. From germline, CDR1 is KGHDR and CDR2 SFDVKD. CDR3 size: 13 residues. CDR3 bases: TGTGCCACCAGAGACCAACAGGGACATGGCTACACCTTC. As protein: CATRDQQGHGYTF.

The chain employs TRBV5-6 and TRBJ2-7, with D possibly matching TRBD2 (6 bases). This CDR3 has 17 amino acids. Germline-derived CDR1 and CDR2 are SGHDT and YYEEEE. V was trimmed by 3 bases and J by 2 bases, leaving 21 bases between them. Here the CDR3 reads CASSSTYWRDGTYEQYF. As DNA, the CDR3 is TGTGCCAGCAGCTCAACCTATTGGAGGGACGGAACCTACGAGCAGTACTTC.

This sequence joins TRBV25-1 and TRBJ2-3; 9 nucleotides match TRBD2. The V gene end was trimmed by 1 base and the J gene end by 3 bases; junction bases not matched to a gene: 8. Germline CDR1 MGHDK, CDR2 SYGVNS. The CDR3 extends over 17 amino acids. CDR3 amino acids: CASSELEGLARTDTQYF. The CDR3 coding sequence is TGTGCCAGCAGTGAATTAGAAGGACTAGCGAGGACAGATACGCAGTATTTT.

This sequence joins TRBV28 and TRBJ1-2, with D possibly matching TRBD1 (6 bases). V gave up 4 bases and J gave up 6 bases, with 15 bases separating them. Per germline, CDR1 MDHEN and CDR2 SYDVKM. The CDR3 consists of 14 residues. The CDR3 bases are TGTGCCAGCAGTTCTACGGGGGCAGGCAATGGCTACACCTTC. This translates into CASSSTGAGNGYTF.

The J gene is TRBJ2-2, the V gene TRBV24-1; 7 positions agree with TRBD2. The CDR3 has 17 residues. Germline V gene sequence: CDR1 KGHDR, CDR2 SFDVKD. Trimming took 6 bases from V and 5 from J; bases not matched to a gene: 14. The chain's CDR3 is CATSSLAASFGTGELFF. The CDR3 DNA sequence: TGTGCCACCAGTTCCCTAGCGGCCTCCTTCGGAACCGGGGAGCTGTTTTTT.

With regard to this clonotype: This could be a read error, since a much larger clone is one nucleotide away. The chain recombines TRBV27 with TRBJ1-1; no reliable D call. Per the germline V gene, CDR1 is MNHEY and CDR2 is SMNVEV (reference sequence). There are 12 residues in the CDR3. CDR3 residues: CARRMFDTEAFF. CDR3 nucleotides: TGTGCCCGCAGGATGTTCGACACTGAAGCTTTCTTT.

The chain employs TRBV20-1 and TRBJ2-1, with TRBD2 as a possible D gene (5 bases). The CDR3 loop spans 14 amino acids. CDR1 and CDR2 (germline): DFQATT, SNEGSKA (reference sequence). Trimming took off 6 bases at V and 6 bases at J, with 18 bases between the two ends. The CDR3 DNA is TGCAGTGCCCCTACGAGGCGGGCCTCCAATGAGCAGTTCTTC. Amino acids: CSAPTRRASNEQFF.

The chain combines TRBV20-1 with TRBJ2-1; 13 bases agree with TRBD2. After removal of 3 bases from V and 5 bases from J, the junction contained 7 bases not matched to a gene. This CDR3 contains 16 residues. CDR1 is DFQATT, CDR2 SNEGSKA, per germline (reference sequence). As DNA, the CDR3 is TGCAGTGCTAGCACCGGGACTAGCGGGGATGACAATGAGCAGTTCTTC. Amino acids: CSASTGTSGDDNEQFF.